This T cell receptor (beta chain) emerged from a study of cytomegalovirus exposure and HLA in healthy donors (dated by TCRdb to about 2017). Looking at the study overall: An earlier analysis of under 600 of the donors reported 276 Gb of sequence data and about 100 million unique TCR beta sequences from about 179 million T cells. In addition to the first cohort of approximately 670 subjects, a separate validation cohort of approximately 130 different subjects was used. An earlier analysis of fewer than 700 of the donors applied high-throughput TCR beta sequencing to assess whether each TCR beta V gene segment acted as functional or pseudogenic. Roughly 5 DR-DQ haplotypes were handled as single units for association and clustering, since linkage in the cohort was strong. The study profiled the T cell repertoires of more than 500 subjects by immunosequencing and related them to cytomegalovirus serostatus. In a later genetic analysis, genome-wide SNP genotypes for about three fifths of the 666 donors were used, and that subset was treated as a discovery cohort. HLA typing covered class I and class II loci at four-digit resolution. The later analysis used no new phenotypic data to find candidate immune exposures, relying instead on TCR beta sequences and their occurrence across donors. The aim of the study was to test whether cataloging public T cell receptors could identify signatures of past pathogen exposure. In a later analysis, previously published TCR beta repertoires from 550 to 750 donors were re-analyzed and high-resolution HLA genotyping was added so that TCR occurrence patterns could be studied. To predict cytomegalovirus infection status, the study brought together high-throughput TCR immunosequencing, statistical association of individual TCRs with disease status, and machine learning. Among the approximately 400 genotyped donors, 81% belonged to the genetic ancestry cluster associated with self-reported Caucasian donors. Among 398 genotyped donors of the cohort, an average of approximately 240,000 unique TCR beta nucleotide sequences were sequenced per donor, approximately 20% of them non-productive. Alongside the repertoire data, information on donor age, sex, ethnicity and CMV serostatus was compiled. An early release that covered more than 550 HLA-typed donors contained about 290 gigabases of sequencing data and tens of millions of unique TCR sequences. The number of donors typed differed by locus, with about 629-640 for A, B, C, DRB1 and DQB1, approximately 500 for DQA1, 600 to 610 for DPA1, and 450 to 480 for DPB1. Every repertoire in the discovery cohort had been generated on one and the same sequencing platform. Here is what the overall study found, with its caveats: The study gave a list of under 200 TCR beta chains associated with cytomegalovirus. When HLA alleles, especially DR and DQ, strongly co-occurred, TCR associations were difficult to assign to individual alleles. In both the original and validation cohorts, the classifier was reported to diagnose cytomegalovirus status with high specificity and sensitivity. In vitro tests confirmed that a few of the cytomegalovirus-associated TCR beta chains recognize cytomegalovirus antigens. A cluster of highly shared sequence variants was judged likely to be a technical artifact of the sequencing pipeline. The 87-base-pair reads could not distinguish some IMGT-functional V segments, including TRBV6-2 and TRBV6-3, so those segments were excluded. According to a later genetic analysis, donors in an Asian-associated ancestry cluster had fewer N-insertions in productive TCRs than the approximately 610-donor mean. Because counts were too low, seventeen rarely observed V segments, including chromosome 9 orphons, were left out of the earlier analysis of 587 of the donors. In this cohort, only TCR beta chains were sequenced, and detectable features were limited by the absence of alpha or paired-chain data. A later analysis reported that several top co-occurrence clusters appeared linked to parvovirus B19, influenza, CMV and Epstein-Barr virus. Correlated functional status among segregating V segments might be attributable to linkage disequilibrium, but an unknown experimental factor could not be ruled out. Because HLA typing was unavailable for some donors at each locus, only the typed subset was used in association tests. While some public TCRs were present in many individuals, most TCR sequences turned up only very rarely across donors. In a later analysis, the rate of TCR association differed among HLA loci, with DRB1 alleles having the most associated TCRs and HLA-C alleles having the fewest. In a later genetic analysis, a missense DCLRE1C variant was associated with V-gene and J-gene trimming of TCR beta chains, and the association was replicated in an independent cohort. A further reported finding was that TCR beta sequences accurately predicted the HLA-A and HLA-B alleles for most subjects in the first cohort. A later analysis found that HLA-associated TCR beta chains were more clonally expanded and had lower generation probabilities than equally common non-associated chains. CMV serostatus was the only immune exposure information available for the cohort. In a later analysis, 15,000 to 20,000 TCR beta sequences were associated with specific HLA alleles at a false discovery rate of 0.05. The authors suggested that the approach could potentially be generalized to other disease states and immunological phenotypes. Presence/absence analyses assumed roughly uniform sequencing depth across donors, an assumption that may not hold. A later analysis found that most CMV-associated TCR beta chains appeared HLA-restricted, with HLA associations seemingly driven largely by CMV exposure. Broadly in line with IMGT annotations, most TCR beta V segments showed up in productive rearrangements about 87% or about 30% of the time in an earlier analysis of under 700 of the donors.

The cohort was made up of 666 healthy bone marrow donors. Cohort members were all nominally healthy when sampled, although unrecorded immune exposures were likely present. The donor was CMV seronegative and was included in the group of approximately 350 seronegative cohort members. A peripheral blood sample was provided by each donor, and peripheral blood mononuclear cells were used for TCR beta sequencing. Genomic DNA extraction from the blood cell samples was performed with the Qiagen DNeasy Blood Extraction Kit. The CDR1 and CDR2 encoded by the germline V gene are LGHNA and YSLEER. Including the terminal cysteine and phenylalanine, the CDR3 comprises 16 residues. Only the CDR3 DNA stays, 48 bases, in frame from base 1. The library was built by means of the immunoSEQ multiplex PCR assay. For the multiplex PCR, a mixture combining 60 forward primers for TCR Vbeta segments and 13 reverse primers for TCR Jbeta segments was used. Amplification of the CDR3 region of rearranged TCR beta genes was performed with a multiplex PCR assay on genomic DNA. Amplified TCR beta libraries were sequenced as 87-base-pair reads on the Illumina HiSeq System. The published analysis was carried out like this. A later analysis counted approximately 76 million unique TCR beta chains across the 650 to 800 repertoires, and some 11 million of these chains were shared by at least two donors. Raw reads were error-corrected and collapsed into unique sequences by a nearest-neighbor algorithm in which closely related sequences were merged to remove PCR and sequencing errors. Alignment of CDR3 sequences to IMGT reference sequences was used to assign V, D and J gene segments. For a sequence to be retained, a match of at least six nucleotides to both a V gene segment and a J gene segment was required. Rearrangements were classified as productive when the CDR3 lacked stop codons and remained in frame with V and J, and all other rearrangements were classified as non-productive. Following IMGT convention, CDR3 was defined as the stretch from the second conserved V-encoded cysteine to the conserved J-encoded phenylalanine. In an earlier analysis of approximately 500 of the donors, sequences lacking an unambiguous match to a single V gene segment were excluded. An earlier analysis of several hundred of the donors classified V segments as functional when productive rearrangements were above 56.7% and as segregating when the standard deviation between donors was above 5%. A statistical classification framework was built to diagnose cytomegalovirus status from the catalog of TCR beta chain sequences. A later analysis assigned V and J genes by comparing TCR nucleotide sequences with IMGT/GENE-DB human TR gene sequences. The TCRdist pipeline was used in a later analysis to assign CDR3 sequences and most-parsimonious VDJ recombination scenarios. A later analysis defined each TCR beta chain by its CDR3 amino acid sequence plus V-gene family, and excluded reads lacking a unique V-gene family. To address suspected cross-contamination and a sequencing artifact, a later analysis removed 592 highly shared, low-generation-probability nucleotide sequences. For each public chain, a later analysis derived a clonal expansion index from normalized ranks of inferred template counts within each repertoire. A later analysis computed generation probabilities with a VDJ recombination model fitted to out-of-frame rearrangements, and checked the results against IGoR. Hypergeometric tests were used in a later analysis to score TCR-TCR, TCR-HLA and TCR-CMV co-occurrence, with a repertoire-size bias correction applied to the TCR pairs. To estimate false discovery rates, a later analysis permuted the HLA or CMV assignments 20 times. In a later analysis, co-occurring TCRs were grouped with DBSCAN, and TCRdist sequence similarity was added when clustering was performed within HLA-allele-positive subsets. Repertoires with fewer than 30,000 or more than 120,000 public chains were left out of co-occurrence clustering, as were about five repertoires with anomalous nucleotide sharing. TCRdb mirrors the immuneACCESS table, restricted to in-frame sequences. Some clones are absent from its copies; in checked studies, under half trace to an unresolved V gene, and the reason for the others is unknown. Clone size and V and J calls were adopted from that table, with D and trimming inferred from the DNA. For this sample the table gives approximately 100,000 clones, of which 73% were detected only once. Around 8% of the sample lies in the top ten.

In the case of this clone: The clone's antigen remains unknown. At one of its ends the junction is not consistent with the germline gene, which may arise from a read error.

Input material: PBMCs. The clonotype comes from a man between 35 and 55 years old in good health and CMV-seronegative. The sequence joins TRBV4-3 to TRBJ1-4, with the identity of the D gene unclear. The CDR3 reads CASSEVRPATSEKLFF. The DNA sequence is TGCGCCAGCAGCGAGGTACGGCCGGCAACTAGTGAAAAACTGTTTTTT.